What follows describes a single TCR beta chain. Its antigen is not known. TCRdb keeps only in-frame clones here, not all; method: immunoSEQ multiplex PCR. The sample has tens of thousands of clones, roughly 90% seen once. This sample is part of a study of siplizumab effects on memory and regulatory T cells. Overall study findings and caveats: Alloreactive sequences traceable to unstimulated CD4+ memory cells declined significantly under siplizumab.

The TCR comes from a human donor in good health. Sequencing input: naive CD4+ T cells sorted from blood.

Here the CDR3 reads CASSPRAGGSSYNEQFF. CDR3 bases: TGTGCCAGCTCACCACGAGCGGGGGGGTCCTCCTACAATGAGCAGTTCTTC. This rearrangement joins TRBV18 to TRBJ2-1; 10 positions match TRBD2. This CDR3 spans 17 amino acids. J gave up 0 bases and V 1 base, and 3 bases lay outside the gene matches. CDR1 KGHSH and CDR2 LQKENI come from the germline V gene.